A single sample gave rise to the 9 T cell receptor beta chains below, sequenced in a study of blood T cell repertoires in COVID-19. Sequencing used immunoSEQ multiplex PCR; TCRdb keeps in-frame clones, though not all of them. This sample yields about 200,000 clones, of which around 80% are seen a single time; nearly 7.5% belongs to the top ten. Sequences were obtained from PBMCs or T cells enriched from blood (not recorded which). The receptor source for this set is a woman in her thirties or forties with acute COVID-19.

The chain has TRBV6-2 or TRBV6-3 and TRBJ2-1, with 10 bases fitting TRBD2. CDR3 length: 15 amino acids. CDR1 and CDR2 (germline): MNHEY, SVGEGT. V was pared by 7 bases and J by 2 bases, with 5 bases of the junction left unmatched. The DNA of the CDR3 is TGTGCCAGCATCCCTAGCGGGAGCGCCTACAATGAGCAGTTCTTC. Amino acid sequence: CASIPSGSAYNEQFF.

The chain joins TRBV9 to TRBJ1-5; D ambiguous. Trimming took 0 bases from V and 4 from J, leaving 11 bases between them. Germline CDR1 and CDR2: SGDLS and YYNGEE. The CDR3 consists of 15 residues. This CDR3 reads CASSVEGRPNQPQHF. CDR3 bases: TGTGCCAGCAGCGTAGAAGGCAGGCCGAATCAGCCCCAGCATTTT.

The chain recombines TRBV4-1 with TRBJ2-1, with D perhaps matching TRBD2 (6 bases). Trimming cost V 3 bases and J 0 bases, with 12 bases left between them. Germline V gene sequence: CDR1 MGHRA, CDR2 YSYEKL. The length of the CDR3 is 16 residues. CDR3 protein: CASSQAGPSSYNEQFF. Here the CDR3 DNA reads TGCGCCAGCAGCCAGGCGGGACCCAGCTCCTACAATGAGCAGTTCTTC.

The sample holds a few counts of this clone. The chain joins TRBV14 to TRBJ2-1; D unclear. Per germline, CDR1 SGHDN and CDR2 FVKESK. The CDR3 consists of 15 residues. The V end was cut by 3 bases, the J end by 4 bases, with 13 bases between. The CDR3, as DNA: TGTGCCAGCAGCCAGTCTCGTTTCCCTTACAATGAGCAGTTCTTC. Its protein product is CASSQSRFPYNEQFF.

This clone was picked up many times. This chain connects TRBV2 to TRBJ2-7; tentatively, D is TRBD1 (6 bases). The CDR3 spans 15 residues. Germline assignment: CDR1 SNHLY and CDR2 FYNNEI. Trimming removed 6 bases from V and 0 bases from J, with 15 bases in between. CDR3 in DNA: TGTGCCAGCAGACGAGATACAGGGCTCTCCTACGAGCAGTACTTC. Its protein is CASRRDTGLSYEQYF.

In this sample, this clone turned up a few times. The chain carries TRBV10-3 and TRBJ1-5; D is undetermined. Germline V CDR1 and CDR2: ENHRY, SYGVKD. The CDR3 loop spans 14 amino acids. V lost 7 bases and J 0 bases, leaving 10 bases between the germline ends. Here the CDR3 DNA reads TGTGCCATCAAGTCCGGGAATAGCAATCAGCCCCAGCATTTT. Its translation is CAIKSGNSNQPQHF.

In its sample, this clone was seen many times. This chain uses TRBV9 with TRBJ2-7; the D gene is possibly TRBD1 (6 bases). Germline CDR1 and CDR2: SGDLS and YYNGEE. The CDR3 covers 15 residues. Trimming removed 0 bases at V and 2 bases at J, with 12 bases between. The CDR3 sequence: CASSVGQAATYEQYF. The CDR3 DNA is TGTGCCAGCAGCGTAGGACAGGCTGCTACCTACGAGCAGTACTTC.

The genes are TRBV29-1 and TRBJ1-5; TRBD1 aligns across 8 bases. J was trimmed by 1 base and V by 4 bases; bases with no gene match: 12. Germline V lookup: CDR1 SQVTM, CDR2 ANQGSEA. This CDR3 comprises 17 residues. CDR3: CSVVIVGQGGSNQPQHF. The DNA for the CDR3 is TGCAGCGTTGTTATCGTCGGACAGGGTGGAAGCAATCAGCCCCAGCATTTT.

The CDR3 loop reads CASTFDRGHGETQYF. CDR3 in DNA: TGTGCCAGCACTTTCGACAGGGGGCATGGGGAGACCCAGTACTTC. The rearrangement links TRBV2 to TRBJ2-5; 10 positions agree with TRBD1. The V segment lost 7 bases and the J segment 5 bases; nucleotides outside the gene matches: 10. This CDR3 region has 15 residues. Germline V gene lookup returns CDR1 SNHLY and CDR2 FYNNEI.